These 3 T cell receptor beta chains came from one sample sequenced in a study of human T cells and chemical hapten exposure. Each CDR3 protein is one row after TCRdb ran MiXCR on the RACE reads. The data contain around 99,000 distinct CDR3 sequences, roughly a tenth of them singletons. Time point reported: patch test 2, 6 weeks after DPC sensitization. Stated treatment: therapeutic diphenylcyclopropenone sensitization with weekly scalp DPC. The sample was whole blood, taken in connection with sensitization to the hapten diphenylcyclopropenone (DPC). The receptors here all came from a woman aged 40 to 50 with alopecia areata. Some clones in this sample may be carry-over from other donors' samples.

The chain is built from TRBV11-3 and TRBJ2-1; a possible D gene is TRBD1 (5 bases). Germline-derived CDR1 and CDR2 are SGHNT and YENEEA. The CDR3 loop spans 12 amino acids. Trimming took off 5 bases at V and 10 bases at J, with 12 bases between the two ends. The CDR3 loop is CASSRRDWEQFF. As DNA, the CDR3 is TGTGCCAGCAGCCGCAGGGATTGGGAGCAGTTCTTC.

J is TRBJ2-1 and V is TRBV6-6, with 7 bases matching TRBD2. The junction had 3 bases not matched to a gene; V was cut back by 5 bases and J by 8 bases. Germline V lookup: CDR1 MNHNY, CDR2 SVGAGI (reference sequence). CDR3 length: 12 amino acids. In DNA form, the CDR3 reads TGTGCCAGCAGTCATGCGGGGGATGAGCAGTTCTTC. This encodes CASSHAGDEQFF.

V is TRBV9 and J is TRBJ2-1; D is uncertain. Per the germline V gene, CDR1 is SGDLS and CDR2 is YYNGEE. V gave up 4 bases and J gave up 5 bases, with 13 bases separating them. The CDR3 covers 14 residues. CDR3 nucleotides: TGTGCCAGCAGCACATCACGGTGGGACAATGAGCAGTTCTTC. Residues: CASSTSRWDNEQFF. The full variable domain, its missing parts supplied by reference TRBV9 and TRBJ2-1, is DSGVTQTPKHLITATGQRVTLRCSPRSGDLSVYWYQQSLDQGLQFLIQYYNGEERAKGNILERFSAQQFPDLHSELNLSSLELGDSALYFCASSTSRWDNEQFFGPGTRLTVL.